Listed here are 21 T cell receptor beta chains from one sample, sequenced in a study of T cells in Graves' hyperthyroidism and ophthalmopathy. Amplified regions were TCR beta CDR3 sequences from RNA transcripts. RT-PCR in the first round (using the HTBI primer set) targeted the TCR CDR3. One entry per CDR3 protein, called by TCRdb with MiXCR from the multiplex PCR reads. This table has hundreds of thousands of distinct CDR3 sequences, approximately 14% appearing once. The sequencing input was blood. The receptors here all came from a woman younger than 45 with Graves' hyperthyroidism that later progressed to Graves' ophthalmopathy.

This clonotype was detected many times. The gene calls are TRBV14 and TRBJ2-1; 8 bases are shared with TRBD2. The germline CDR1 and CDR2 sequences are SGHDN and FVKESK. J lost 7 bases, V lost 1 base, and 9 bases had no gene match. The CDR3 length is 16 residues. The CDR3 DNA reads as TGTGCCAGCAGCCAAGTTGTCGGGAGGGCCAGGAATGAGCAGTTCTTC. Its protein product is CASSQVVGRARNEQFF.

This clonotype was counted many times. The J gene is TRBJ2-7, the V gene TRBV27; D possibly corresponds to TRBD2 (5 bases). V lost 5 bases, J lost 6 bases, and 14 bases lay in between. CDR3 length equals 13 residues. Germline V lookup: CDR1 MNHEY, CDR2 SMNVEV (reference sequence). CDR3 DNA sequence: TGTGCCAGCAGTCTCTTTACTAGGAGCGAGCAGTACTTC. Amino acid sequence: CASSLFTRSEQYF.

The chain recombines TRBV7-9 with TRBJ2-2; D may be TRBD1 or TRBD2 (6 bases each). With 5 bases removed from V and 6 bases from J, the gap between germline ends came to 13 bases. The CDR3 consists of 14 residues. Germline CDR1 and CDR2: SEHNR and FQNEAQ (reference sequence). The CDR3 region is CASSLGGYPGELFF. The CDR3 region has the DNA TGTGCCAGCAGCCTAGGGGGGTACCCCGGGGAGCTGTTTTTT. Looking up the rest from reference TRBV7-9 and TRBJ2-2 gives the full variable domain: DTGVSQNPRHKITKRGQNVTFRCDPISEHNRLYWYRQTLGQGPEFLTYFQNEAQLEKSRLLSDRFSAERPKGSFSTLEIQRTEQGDSAMYLCASSLGGYPGELFFGEGSRLTVL.

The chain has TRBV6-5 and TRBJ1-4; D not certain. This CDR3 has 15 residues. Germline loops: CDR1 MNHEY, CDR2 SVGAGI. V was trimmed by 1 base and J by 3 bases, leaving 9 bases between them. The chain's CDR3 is CASSYFRASNEKLFF. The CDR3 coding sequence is TGTGCCAGCAGTTACTTCCGGGCGTCTAATGAAAAACTGTTTTTT.

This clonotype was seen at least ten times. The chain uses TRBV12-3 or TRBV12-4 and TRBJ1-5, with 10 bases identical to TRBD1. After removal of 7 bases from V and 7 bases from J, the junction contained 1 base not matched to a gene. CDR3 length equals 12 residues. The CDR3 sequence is CASKTGGQPQHF. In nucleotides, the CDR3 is TGTGCCAGCAAGACAGGGGGCCAGCCCCAGCATTTT.

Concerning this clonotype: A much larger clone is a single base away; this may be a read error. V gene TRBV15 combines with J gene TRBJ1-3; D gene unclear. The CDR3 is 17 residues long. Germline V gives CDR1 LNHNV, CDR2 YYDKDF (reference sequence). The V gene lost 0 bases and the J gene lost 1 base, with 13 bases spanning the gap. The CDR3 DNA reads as TGTGCCACCAGCAGAGATTCGGGAACAATATCTGGAAACACCATATATTTT. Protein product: CATSRDSGTISGNTIYF.

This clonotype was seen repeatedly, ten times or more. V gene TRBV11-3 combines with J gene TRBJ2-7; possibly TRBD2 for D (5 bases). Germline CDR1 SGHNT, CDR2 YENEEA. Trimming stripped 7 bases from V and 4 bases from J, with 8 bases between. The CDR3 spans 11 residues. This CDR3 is CASTGLYEQYF. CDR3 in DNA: TGTGCCAGCACCGGACTTTACGAGCAGTACTTC.

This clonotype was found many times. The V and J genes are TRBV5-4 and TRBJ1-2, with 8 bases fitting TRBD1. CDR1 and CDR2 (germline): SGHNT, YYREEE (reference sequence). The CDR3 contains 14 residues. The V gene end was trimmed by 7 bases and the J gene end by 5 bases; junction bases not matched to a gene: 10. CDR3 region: CASSPGQGEYGYTF. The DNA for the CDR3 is TGTGCCAGCTCCCCAGGACAGGGAGAATATGGCTACACCTTC. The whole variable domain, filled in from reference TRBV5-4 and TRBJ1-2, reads ETGVTQSPTHLIKTRGQQVTLRCSSQSGHNTVSWYQQALGQGPQFIFQYYREEENGRGNFPPRFSGLQFPNYSSELNVNALELDDSALYLCASSPGQGEYGYTFGSGTRLTVV.

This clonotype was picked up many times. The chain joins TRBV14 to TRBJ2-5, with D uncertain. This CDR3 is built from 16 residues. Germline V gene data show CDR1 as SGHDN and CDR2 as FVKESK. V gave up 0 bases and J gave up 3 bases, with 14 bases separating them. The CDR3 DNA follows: TGTGCCAGCAGCCAAGAGCTTCGCGGCTCCGAAGAGACCCAGTACTTC. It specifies CASSQELRGSEETQYF.

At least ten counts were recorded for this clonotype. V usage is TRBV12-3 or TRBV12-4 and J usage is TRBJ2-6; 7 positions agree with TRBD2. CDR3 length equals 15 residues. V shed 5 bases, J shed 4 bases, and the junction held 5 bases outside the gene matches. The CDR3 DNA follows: TGTGCCAGCAGTGGGAGGGGAAGAGGGGCCAACGTCCTGACTTTC. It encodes CASSGRGRGANVLTF.

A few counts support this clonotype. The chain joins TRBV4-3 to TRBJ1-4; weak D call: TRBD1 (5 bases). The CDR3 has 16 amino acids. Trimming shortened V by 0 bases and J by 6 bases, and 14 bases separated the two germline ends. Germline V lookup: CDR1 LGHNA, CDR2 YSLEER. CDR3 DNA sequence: TGCGCCAGCAGCCAAGACTCAGGGATAAGATATGAAAAACTGTTTTTT. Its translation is CASSQDSGIRYEKLFF.

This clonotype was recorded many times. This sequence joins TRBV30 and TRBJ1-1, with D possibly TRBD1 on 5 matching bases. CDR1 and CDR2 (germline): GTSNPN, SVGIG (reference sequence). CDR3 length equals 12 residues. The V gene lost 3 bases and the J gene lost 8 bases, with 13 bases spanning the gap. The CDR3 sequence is CAWRAGTAEAFF. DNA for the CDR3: TGTGCCTGGAGAGCCGGGACCGCCGAAGCTTTCTTT. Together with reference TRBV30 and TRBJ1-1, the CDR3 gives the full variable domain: SQTIHQWPATLVQPVGSPLSLECTVEGTSNPNLYWYRQAAGRGLQLLFYSVGIGQISSEVPQNLSASRPQDRQFILSSKKLLLSDSGFYLCAWRAGTAEAFFGQGTRLTVV.

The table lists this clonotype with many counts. CDR3: CASSFGGTRSGANVLTF. The CDR3 DNA follows: TGTGCCAGCAGCTTCGGGGGGACCCGGTCTGGGGCCAACGTCCTGACTTTC. V gene TRBV27 combines with J gene TRBJ2-6; TRBD2 agrees at 7 bases. The V gene's germline CDR1 is MNHEY and CDR2 SMNVEV (reference sequence). V dropped 6 bases and J dropped 1; count of bases not matched to a gene: 9. This CDR3 has 17 amino acids. Using reference TRBV27 and TRBJ2-6 for the parts outside the CDR3, the full variable domain is EAQVTQNPRYLITVTGKKLTVTCSQNMNHEYMSWYRQDPGLGLRQIYYSMNVEVTDKGDVPEGYKVSRKEKRNFPLILESPSPNQTSLYFCASSFGGTRSGANVLTFGAGSRLTVL.

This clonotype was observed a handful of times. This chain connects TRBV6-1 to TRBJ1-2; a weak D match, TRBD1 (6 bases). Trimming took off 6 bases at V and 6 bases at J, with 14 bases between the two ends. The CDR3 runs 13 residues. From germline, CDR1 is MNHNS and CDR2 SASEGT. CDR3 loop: CASRLQGSDGYTF. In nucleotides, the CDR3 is TGTGCCAGCAGACTACAGGGATCGGATGGCTACACCTTC.

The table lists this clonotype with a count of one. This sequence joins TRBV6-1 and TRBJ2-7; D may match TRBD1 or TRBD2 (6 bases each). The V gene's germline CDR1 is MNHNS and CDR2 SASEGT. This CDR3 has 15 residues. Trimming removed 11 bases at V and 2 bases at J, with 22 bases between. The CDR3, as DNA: TGTGCCGGCGCCCTACGGGGGCAGAGAGCCTACGAGCAGTACTTC. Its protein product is CAGALRGQRAYEQYF.

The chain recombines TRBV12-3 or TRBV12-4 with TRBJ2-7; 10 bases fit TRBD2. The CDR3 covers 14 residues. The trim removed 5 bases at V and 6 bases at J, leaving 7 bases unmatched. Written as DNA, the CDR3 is TGTGCCAGCAGTGCACACGAGCGGGAGGGCGAGCAGTACTTC. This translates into CASSAHEREGEQYF.

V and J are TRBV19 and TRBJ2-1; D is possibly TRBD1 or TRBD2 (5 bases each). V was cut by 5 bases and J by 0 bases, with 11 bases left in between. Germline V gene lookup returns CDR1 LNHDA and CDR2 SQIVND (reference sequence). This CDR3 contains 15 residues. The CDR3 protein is CASSQWGSSYNEQFF. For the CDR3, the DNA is TGTGCCAGTAGTCAATGGGGGAGCTCCTACAATGAGCAGTTCTTC.

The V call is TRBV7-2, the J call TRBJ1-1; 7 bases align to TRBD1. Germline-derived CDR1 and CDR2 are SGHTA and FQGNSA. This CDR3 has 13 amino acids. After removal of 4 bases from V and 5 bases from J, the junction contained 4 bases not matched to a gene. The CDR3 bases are TGTGCCAGCAGCTCGGACAGGTGGACTGAAGCTTTCTTT. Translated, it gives CASSSDRWTEAFF.

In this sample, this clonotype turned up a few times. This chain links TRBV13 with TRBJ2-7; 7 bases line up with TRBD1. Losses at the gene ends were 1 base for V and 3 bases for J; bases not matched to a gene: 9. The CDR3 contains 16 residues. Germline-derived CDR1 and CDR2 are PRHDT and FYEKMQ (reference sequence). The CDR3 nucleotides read TGTGCCAGCAGCTTAGTAAAAGGGGGCACAGGCTACGAGCAGTACTTC. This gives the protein CASSLVKGGTGYEQYF.

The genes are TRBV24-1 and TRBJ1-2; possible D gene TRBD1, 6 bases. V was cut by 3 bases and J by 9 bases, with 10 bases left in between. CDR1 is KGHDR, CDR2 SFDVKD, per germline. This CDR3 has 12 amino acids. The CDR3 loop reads CATSDMDSRYTF. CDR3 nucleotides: TGTGCCACCAGTGATATGGACAGTCGCTACACCTTC.

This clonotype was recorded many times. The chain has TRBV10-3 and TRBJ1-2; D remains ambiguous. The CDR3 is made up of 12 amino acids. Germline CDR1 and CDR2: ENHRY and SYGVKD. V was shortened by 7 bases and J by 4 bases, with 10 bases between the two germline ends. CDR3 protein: CAIKWTGYGYTF. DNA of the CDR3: TGTGCCATCAAATGGACGGGCTATGGCTACACCTTC.